These T cell receptor beta chains were read from a single sample in a study of blood T cells in healthy people across ages. TCRdb re-derived calls from the 5' RACE reads in MiXCR, one entry per CDR3 protein. The data contain about 1 million distinct CDR3 sequences, 40% to 55% of them singletons. The specimen was blood. These receptors all stem from a woman aged 55-69 years in good health. Each CDR3 is given with its conserved first and last residue. A D gene is named only where the DNA matches it firmly. Expanded clones are given a class, and other clones once, few, many or no size at all.

v_gene	j_gene	abundance	d_gene	CDR3nt	CDR3aa
TRBV20-1	TRBJ1-5	NA	NA	TGCAGTGCCCCCAGTCAGGGGAGTATGGAAGGGCAGCCCCAGCATTTT	CSAPSQGSMEGQPQHF
TRBV27	TRBJ1-2	NA	NA	TGTGCCAGCAGTCTAACGACGTCGGGCGGGGATGGCTACACCTTC	CASSLTTSGGDGYTF
TRBV4-1	TRBJ2-5	NA	TRBD2	TGCGCCAGCAGCCGACTAGCGTCAGAGACCCAGTACTTC	CASSRLASETQYF
TRBV6-2/TRBV6-3	TRBJ2-1	NA	TRBD1	TGTGCCGGCAGTTCGACAGGGCCCAATGAGCAGTTCTTC	CAGSSTGPNEQFF
TRBV4-2	TRBJ2-5	few	TRBD1	TGTGCCAGCAGCCAAAGGAGACAGGGGGCGGCGAGCCCCCAAGAGACCCAGTACTTC	CASSQRRQGAASPQETQYF
TRBV20-1	TRBJ2-7	NA	TRBD1	TGCAGTGCTACCCCACCGGGACAGAACTACGAGCAGTACTTC	CSATPPGQNYEQYF
TRBV10-2	TRBJ1-2	many	NA	TGCGCCAGCAGTGAGTCTCCGTACTATGGCTACACCTTC	CASSESPYYGYTF
TRBV20-1	TRBJ2-3	few	NA	TGCAGTGCTAGGTTTCTGCAAGATACGCAGTATTTT	CSARFLQDTQYF
TRBV6-5	TRBJ1-1	few	TRBD1	TGTGCCAGCAGCCGAGGAAAGACAGGGGGCCGAGATACTGAAGCTTTCTTT	CASSRGKTGGRDTEAFF
TRBV7-4	TRBJ2-7	few	TRBD2	TGTGCCAGCACGCTAAAGGACAGTAGCGGGATAAATTACGAGCAGTACTTC	CASTLKDSSGINYEQYF
TRBV18	TRBJ1-2	NA	NA	TGTGCCAGCTCACCGCCACTACGAGGTGGCTACACCTTC	CASSPPLRGGYTF
TRBV18	TRBJ2-7	NA	NA	TGTGCCAGCTCACCAAACACTGTTTCGTCCGAGCAGTACTTC	CASSPNTVSSEQYF
TRBV3-1	TRBJ2-3	NA	NA	TGTGCCAGCAGCCAAGCCCGTACTAGCGATACGCAGTATTTT	CASSQARTSDTQYF
TRBV10-2	TRBJ1-6	NA	NA	TGCGCCAGCAGTGAGTCGGGAAATAGTTCACCCCTCCACTTT	CASSESGNSSPLHF
TRBV7-3	TRBJ2-7	NA	TRBD1	TGTGCCAGCAGCCCACAAGGGACAGGCATGCATACCCAGTACTTC	CASSPQGTGMHTQYF
TRBV5-6	TRBJ2-5	NA	NA	TGTGCCAGCAGCCGGGAGCAAAATAGGGAGACCCAGTACTTC	CASSREQNRETQYF
TRBV5-6	TRBJ1-4	NA	NA	TGTGCCAGCAGCTTTCTACAGACTAATGAAAAACTGTTTTTT	CASSFLQTNEKLFF
TRBV6-6	TRBJ2-7	few	NA	TGTGCCAGCAGGCGACAGTTGACCTACGAGCAGTACTTC	CASRRQLTYEQYF
TRBV28	TRBJ2-1	many	TRBD1	TGTGCCAGCAGTTTCGTCCGGGACAGGGGTGGACTTCTCAATGAGCAGTTCTTC	CASSFVRDRGGLLNEQFF
TRBV29-1	TRBJ2-7	few	TRBD1	TGCAGCGTCCTAACAGGGGCGAGATACGAGCAGTACTTC	CSVLTGARYEQYF
TRBV7-2	TRBJ2-6	NA	NA	TGTGCCAGCAGCAGAGAGAGTTCCTCTGGGGCCAACGTCCTGACTTTC	CASSRESSSGANVLTF
TRBV20-1	TRBJ2-5	few	NA	TGCAGTGCTAGGGATAGAATGGAGGCGGGAGAGACCCAGTACTTC	CSARDRMEAGETQYF
TRBV21-1	TRBJ2-1	few	NA	TGTGCCAGCAGCAAAGGGCCTAGGAAGCGGCGGGCGCCCCGCAGCAATGAGCAGTTCTTC	CASSKGPRKRRAPRSNEQFF
TRBV21-1	TRBJ1-1	once	NA	TGTGCCAGCAGCAAAAGGGGCCCCAGGGGCCGGGGTGAAGCTTTCTTT	CASSKRGPRGRGEAFF
TRBV27	TRBJ2-5	once	NA	TGTGCCAGCAGTTCCCGGGGGCTGAGAGAGACCCAGTACTTC	CASSSRGLRETQYF
TRBV30	TRBJ2-7	NA	TRBD1	TGTGCCTGGAGTAGGACAGGGGGCTCCTACGAGCAGTACTTC	CAWSRTGGSYEQYF
TRBV7-3	TRBJ1-4	NA	TRBD1	TGTGCCAGCAGCGTCACAGGGGGGCATAATGAAAAACTGTTTTTT	CASSVTGGHNEKLFF
TRBV5-1	TRBJ2-5	NA	NA	TGCGCCAGCAGCTTGGAAGCGGACAGCATTGGGACCCAGTACTTC	CASSLEADSIGTQYF
TRBV29-1	TRBJ2-4	few	NA	TGCAGCGTTGAAGCGGCGGGGGCTGGAAACATTCAGTACTTC	CSVEAAGAGNIQYF
TRBV20-1	TRBJ2-5	NA	NA	TGCAGTGCTAGAAGGACTGCGCGGGAGACCCAGTACTTC	CSARRTARETQYF
TRBV7-8	TRBJ2-7	NA	NA	TGTGCCAGCAGCTCGGAGCGGACCTACGAGCAGTACTTC	CASSSERTYEQYF
TRBV30	TRBJ1-1	NA	NA	TGTGCCTGGAGCTCGGGACTCCCGAACACTGAAGCTTTCTTT	CAWSSGLPNTEAFF
TRBV18	TRBJ2-1	few	NA	TGTGCCAGCTCACCAATCACGGGCGATGAGCAGTTCTTC	CASSPITGDEQFF
TRBV25-1	TRBJ2-5	NA	NA	TGTGCCAGCAGTAGGGACAATGTGCAGTACTTC	CASSRDNVQYF
TRBV29-1	TRBJ2-7	NA	NA	TGCAGCGTACAGAGGGATAACGAGCAGTACTTC	CSVQRDNEQYF
TRBV20-1	TRBJ2-7	NA	TRBD2	TGCAGTGCTAGGGCCGGGACTAGCTTGTACAATGAGCAGTACTTC	CSARAGTSLYNEQYF
TRBV9	TRBJ2-1	NA	TRBD2	TGTGCCAGCACCCTGCGAGCGGGGGATTACAATGAGCAGTTCTTC	CASTLRAGDYNEQFF
TRBV27	TRBJ1-5	NA	NA	TGTGCCAGCAGACCGGGGGAAGCAGGCAATCAGCCCCAGCATTTT	CASRPGEAGNQPQHF
TRBV2	TRBJ2-5	NA	TRBD2	TGTGCCAGCATAGGGGCTAGCGGGATAAAAGGGGAGACCCAGTACTTC	CASIGASGIKGETQYF
TRBV9	TRBJ2-1	few	TRBD2	TGTGCCAGCAGCGTACGACTAGCGGGAGCATACAATGAGCAGTTCTTC	CASSVRLAGAYNEQFF